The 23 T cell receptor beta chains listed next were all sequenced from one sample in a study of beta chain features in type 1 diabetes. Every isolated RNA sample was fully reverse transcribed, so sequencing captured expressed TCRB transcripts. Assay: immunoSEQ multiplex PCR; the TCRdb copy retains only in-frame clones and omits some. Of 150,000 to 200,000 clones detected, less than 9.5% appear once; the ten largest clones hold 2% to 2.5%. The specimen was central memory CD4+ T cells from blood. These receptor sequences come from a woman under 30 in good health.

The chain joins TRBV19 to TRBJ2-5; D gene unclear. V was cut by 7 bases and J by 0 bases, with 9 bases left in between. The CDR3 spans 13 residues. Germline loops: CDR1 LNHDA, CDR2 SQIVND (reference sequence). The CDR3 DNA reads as TGTGCCAGTAAAGACTTCTACCAAGAGACCCAGTACTTC. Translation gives CASKDFYQETQYF.

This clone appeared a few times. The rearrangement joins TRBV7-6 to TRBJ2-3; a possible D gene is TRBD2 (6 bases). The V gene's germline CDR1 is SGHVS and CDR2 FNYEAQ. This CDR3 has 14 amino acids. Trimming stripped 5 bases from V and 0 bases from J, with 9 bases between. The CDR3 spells CASSPGLSTDTQYF. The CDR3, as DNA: TGTGCCAGCAGCCCGGGACTGAGCACAGATACGCAGTATTTT.

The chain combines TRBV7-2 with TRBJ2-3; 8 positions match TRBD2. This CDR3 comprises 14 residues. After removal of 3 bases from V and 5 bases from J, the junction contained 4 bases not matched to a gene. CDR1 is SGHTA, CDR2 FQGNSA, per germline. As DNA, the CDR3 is TGTGCCAGCAGCTTGACGGGGGGGCAAGATACGCAGTATTTT. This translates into CASSLTGGQDTQYF.

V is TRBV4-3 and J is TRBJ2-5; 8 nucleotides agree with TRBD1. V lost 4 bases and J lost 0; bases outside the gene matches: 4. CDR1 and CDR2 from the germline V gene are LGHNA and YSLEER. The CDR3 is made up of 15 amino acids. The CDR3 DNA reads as TGCGCCAGCAGCCGGACAGGGTTGGACCAAGAGACCCAGTACTTC. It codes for CASSRTGLDQETQYF.

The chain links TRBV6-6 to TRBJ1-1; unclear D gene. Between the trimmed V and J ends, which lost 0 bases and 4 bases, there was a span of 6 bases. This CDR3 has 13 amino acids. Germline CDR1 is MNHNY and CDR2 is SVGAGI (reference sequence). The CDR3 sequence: CASSYSEITEAFF. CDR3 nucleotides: TGTGCCAGCAGTTACTCGGAGATCACTGAAGCTTTCTTT.

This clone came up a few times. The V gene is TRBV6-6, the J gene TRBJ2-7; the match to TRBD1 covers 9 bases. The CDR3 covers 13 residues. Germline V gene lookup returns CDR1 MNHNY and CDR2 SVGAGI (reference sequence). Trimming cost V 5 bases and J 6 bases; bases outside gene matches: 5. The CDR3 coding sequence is TGTGCCAGCAGTAGGGGACAGGGTTCCGAGCAGTACTTC. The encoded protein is CASSRGQGSEQYF.

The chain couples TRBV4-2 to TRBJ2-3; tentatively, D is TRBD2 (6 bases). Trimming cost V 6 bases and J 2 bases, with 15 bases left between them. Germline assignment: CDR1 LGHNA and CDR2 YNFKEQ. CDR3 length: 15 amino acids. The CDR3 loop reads CASRRSGVDTDTQYF. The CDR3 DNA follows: TGTGCCAGCAGACGATCGGGGGTCGACACAGATACGCAGTATTTT.

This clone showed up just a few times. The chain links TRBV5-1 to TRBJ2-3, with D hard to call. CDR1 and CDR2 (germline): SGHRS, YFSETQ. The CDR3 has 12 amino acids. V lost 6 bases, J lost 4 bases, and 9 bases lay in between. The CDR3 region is CASTRDADTQYF. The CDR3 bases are TGCGCCAGCACCCGAGATGCAGATACGCAGTATTTT. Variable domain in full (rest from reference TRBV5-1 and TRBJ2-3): KAGVTQTPRYLIKTRGQQVTLSCSPISGHRSVSWYQQTPGQGLQFLFEYFSETQRNKGNFPGRFSGRQFSNSRSEMNVSTLELGDSALYLCASTRDADTQYFGPGTRLTVL.

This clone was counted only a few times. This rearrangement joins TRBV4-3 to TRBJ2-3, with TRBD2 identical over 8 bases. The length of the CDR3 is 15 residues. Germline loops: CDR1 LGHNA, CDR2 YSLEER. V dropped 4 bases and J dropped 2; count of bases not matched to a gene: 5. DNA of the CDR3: TGCGCCAGCAGCCGCCTCGGGGGGGACACAGATACGCAGTATTTT. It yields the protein CASSRLGGDTDTQYF.

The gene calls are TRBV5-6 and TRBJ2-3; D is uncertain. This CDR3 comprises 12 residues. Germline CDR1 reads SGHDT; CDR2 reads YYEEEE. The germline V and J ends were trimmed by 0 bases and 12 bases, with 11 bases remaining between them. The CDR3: CASSLGNSRQYF. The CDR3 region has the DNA TGTGCCAGCAGCTTGGGAAACAGTCGTCAGTATTTT.

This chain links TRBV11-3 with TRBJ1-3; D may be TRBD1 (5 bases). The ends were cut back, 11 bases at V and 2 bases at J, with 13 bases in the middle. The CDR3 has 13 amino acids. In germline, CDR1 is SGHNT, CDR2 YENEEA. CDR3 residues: CAEAGVAGNTIYF. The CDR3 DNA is TGTGCCGAGGCGGGGGTCGCTGGAAACACCATATATTTT.

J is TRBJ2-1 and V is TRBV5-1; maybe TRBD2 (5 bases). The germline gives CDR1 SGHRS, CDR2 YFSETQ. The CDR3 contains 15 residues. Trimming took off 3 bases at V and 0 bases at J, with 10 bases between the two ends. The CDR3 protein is CASSSDYSSYNEQFF. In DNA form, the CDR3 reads TGCGCCAGCAGCTCCGACTACAGCTCCTACAATGAGCAGTTCTTC.

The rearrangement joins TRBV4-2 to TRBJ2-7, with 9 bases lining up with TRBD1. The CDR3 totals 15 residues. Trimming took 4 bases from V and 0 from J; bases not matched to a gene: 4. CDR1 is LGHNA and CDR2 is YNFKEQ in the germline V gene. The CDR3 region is CASSPGQGGSYEQYF. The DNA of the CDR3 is TGTGCCAGCAGCCCGGGACAGGGTGGCTCCTACGAGCAGTACTTC.

CDR3 sequence: CASSGAGLGETQYF. CDR3 nucleotides: TGCGCCAGCAGCGGGGCGGGACTCGGAGAGACCCAGTACTTC. The chain couples TRBV5-1 to TRBJ2-5; the D gene is possibly TRBD2 (6 bases). The V and J ends lost 4 bases and 4 bases respectively, with 14 bases between them. This CDR3 contains 14 residues. The germline gives CDR1 SGHRS, CDR2 YFSETQ. The full variable domain, rest sourced from reference TRBV5-1 and TRBJ2-5, is KAGVTQTPRYLIKTRGQQVTLSCSPISGHRSVSWYQQTPGQGLQFLFEYFSETQRNKGNFPGRFSGRQFSNSRSEMNVSTLELGDSALYLCASSGAGLGETQYFGPGTRLLVL.

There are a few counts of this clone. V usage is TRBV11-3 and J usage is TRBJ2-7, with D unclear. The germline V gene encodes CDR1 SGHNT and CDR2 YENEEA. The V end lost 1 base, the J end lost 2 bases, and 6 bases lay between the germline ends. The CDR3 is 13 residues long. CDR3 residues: CASSLGGTYEQYF. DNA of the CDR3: TGTGCCAGCAGCTTAGGCGGTACCTACGAGCAGTACTTC.

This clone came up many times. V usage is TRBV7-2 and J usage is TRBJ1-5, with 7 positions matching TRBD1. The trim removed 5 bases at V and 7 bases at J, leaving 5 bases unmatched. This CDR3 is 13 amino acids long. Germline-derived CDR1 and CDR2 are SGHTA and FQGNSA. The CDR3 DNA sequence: TGTGCCAGCAGCCCGACAGGGAACCAGCCCCAGCATTTT. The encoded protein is CASSPTGNQPQHF.

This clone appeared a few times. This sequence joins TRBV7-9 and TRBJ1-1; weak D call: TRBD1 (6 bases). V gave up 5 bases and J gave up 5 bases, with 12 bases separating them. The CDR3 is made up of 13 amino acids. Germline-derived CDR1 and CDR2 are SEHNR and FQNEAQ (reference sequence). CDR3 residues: CASSPDRITEAFF. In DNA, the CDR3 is TGTGCCAGCAGCCCCGACAGGATAACTGAAGCTTTCTTT.

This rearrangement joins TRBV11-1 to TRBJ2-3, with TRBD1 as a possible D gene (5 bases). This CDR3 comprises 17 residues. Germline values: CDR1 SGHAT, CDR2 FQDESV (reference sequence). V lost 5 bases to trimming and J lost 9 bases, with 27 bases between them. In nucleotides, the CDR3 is TGTGCCAGCAGCCCTCTGGGGTGGGGCGCAGGTACGGCGACGCAGTATTTT. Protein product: CASSPLGWGAGTATQYF.

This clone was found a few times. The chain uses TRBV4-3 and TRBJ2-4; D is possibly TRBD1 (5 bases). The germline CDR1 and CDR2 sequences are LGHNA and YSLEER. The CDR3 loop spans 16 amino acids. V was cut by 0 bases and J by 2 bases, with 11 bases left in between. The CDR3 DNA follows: TGCGCCAGCAGCCAAGAAGGTCAGGGCCCCAAAAACATTCAGTACTTC. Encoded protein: CASSQEGQGPKNIQYF.

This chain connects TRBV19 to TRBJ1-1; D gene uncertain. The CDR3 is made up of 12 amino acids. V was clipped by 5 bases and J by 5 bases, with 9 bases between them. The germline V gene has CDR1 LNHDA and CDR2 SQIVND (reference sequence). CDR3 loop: CASSRGNTEAFF. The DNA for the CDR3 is TGTGCCAGTAGTCGGGGTAATACTGAAGCTTTCTTT.

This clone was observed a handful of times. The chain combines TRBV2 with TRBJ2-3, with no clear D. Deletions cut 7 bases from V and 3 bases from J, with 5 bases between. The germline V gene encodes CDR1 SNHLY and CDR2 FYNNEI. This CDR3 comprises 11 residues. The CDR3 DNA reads TGTGCCAGCACCCGGACAGATACGCAGTATTTT. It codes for CASTRTDTQYF. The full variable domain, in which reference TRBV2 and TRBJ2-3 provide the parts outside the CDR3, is EPEVTQTPSHQVTQMGQEVILRCVPISNHLYFYWYRQILGQKVEFLVSFYNNEISEKSEIFDDQFSVERPDGSNFTLKIRSTKLEDSAMYFCASTRTDTQYFGPGTRLTVL.

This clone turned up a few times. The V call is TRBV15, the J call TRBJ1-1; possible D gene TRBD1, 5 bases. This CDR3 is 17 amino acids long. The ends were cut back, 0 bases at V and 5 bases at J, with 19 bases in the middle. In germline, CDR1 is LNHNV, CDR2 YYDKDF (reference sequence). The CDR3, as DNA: TGTGCCACCAGCAGAGATCGGGTCAAAGGGGAGGAGACTGAAGCTTTCTTT. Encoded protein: CATSRDRVKGEETEAFF.

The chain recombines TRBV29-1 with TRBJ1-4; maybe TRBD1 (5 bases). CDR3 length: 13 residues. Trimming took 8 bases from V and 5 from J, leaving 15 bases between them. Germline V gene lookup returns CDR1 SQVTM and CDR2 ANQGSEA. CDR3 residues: CSTARDSNEKLFF. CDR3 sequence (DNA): TGCAGCACCGCCCGGGACTCAAATGAAAAACTGTTTTTT.